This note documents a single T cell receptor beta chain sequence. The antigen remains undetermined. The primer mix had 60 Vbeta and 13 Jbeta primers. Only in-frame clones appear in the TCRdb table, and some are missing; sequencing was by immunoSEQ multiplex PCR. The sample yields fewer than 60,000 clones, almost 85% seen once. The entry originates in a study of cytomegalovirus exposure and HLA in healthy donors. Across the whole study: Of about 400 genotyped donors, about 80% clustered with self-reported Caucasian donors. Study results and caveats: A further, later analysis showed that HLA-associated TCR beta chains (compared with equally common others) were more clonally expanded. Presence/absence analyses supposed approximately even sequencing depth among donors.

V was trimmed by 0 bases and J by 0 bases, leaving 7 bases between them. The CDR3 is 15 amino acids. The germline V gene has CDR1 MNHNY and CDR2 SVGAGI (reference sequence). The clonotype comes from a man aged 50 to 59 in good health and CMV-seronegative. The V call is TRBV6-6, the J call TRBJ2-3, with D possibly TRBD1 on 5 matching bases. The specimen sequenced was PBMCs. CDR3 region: CASSYSGASTDTQYF. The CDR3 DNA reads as TGTGCCAGCAGTTACTCAGGGGCCAGCACAGATACGCAGTATTTT.